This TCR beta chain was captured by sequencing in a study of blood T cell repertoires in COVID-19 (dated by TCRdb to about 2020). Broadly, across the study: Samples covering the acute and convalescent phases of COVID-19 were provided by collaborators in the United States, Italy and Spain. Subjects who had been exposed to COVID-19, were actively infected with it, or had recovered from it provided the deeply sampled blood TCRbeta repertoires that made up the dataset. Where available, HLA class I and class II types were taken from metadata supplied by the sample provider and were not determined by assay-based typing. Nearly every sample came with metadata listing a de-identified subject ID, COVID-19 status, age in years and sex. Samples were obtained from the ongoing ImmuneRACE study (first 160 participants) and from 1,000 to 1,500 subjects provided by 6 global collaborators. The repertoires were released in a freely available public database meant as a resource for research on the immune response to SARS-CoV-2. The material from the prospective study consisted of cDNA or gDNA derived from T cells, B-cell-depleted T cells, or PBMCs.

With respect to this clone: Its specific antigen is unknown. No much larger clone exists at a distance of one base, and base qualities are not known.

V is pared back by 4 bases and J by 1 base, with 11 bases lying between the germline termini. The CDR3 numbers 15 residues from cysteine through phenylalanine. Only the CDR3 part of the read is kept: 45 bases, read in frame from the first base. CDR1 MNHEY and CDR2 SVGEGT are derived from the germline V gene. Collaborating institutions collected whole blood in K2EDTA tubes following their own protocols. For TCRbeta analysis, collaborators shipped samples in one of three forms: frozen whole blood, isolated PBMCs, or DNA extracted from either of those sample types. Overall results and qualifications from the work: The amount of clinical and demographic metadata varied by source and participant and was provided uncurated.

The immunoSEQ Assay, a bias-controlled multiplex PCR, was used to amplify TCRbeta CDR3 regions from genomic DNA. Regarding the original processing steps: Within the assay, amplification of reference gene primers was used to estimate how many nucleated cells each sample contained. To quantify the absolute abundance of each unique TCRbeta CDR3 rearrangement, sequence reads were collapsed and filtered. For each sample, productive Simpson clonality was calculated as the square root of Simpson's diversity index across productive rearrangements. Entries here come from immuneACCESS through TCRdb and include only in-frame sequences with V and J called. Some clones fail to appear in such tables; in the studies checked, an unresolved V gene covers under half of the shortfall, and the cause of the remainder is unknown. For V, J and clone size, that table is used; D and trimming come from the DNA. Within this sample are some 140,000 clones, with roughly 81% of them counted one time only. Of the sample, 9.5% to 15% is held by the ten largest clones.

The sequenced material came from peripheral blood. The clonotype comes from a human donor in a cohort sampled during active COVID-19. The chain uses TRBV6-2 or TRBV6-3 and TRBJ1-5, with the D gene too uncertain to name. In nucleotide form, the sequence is TGTGCCAGCAGTTTAGGACTTTCCAGCAATCAGCCCCAGCATTTT. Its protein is CASSLGLSSNQPQHF.